This TCR beta chain is from a study of CD8 T cells in ankylosing spondylitis. Findings and caveats of the study: Reportedly, significant enrichment of disease-linked clones occurred in matched ankylosing spondylitis synovial fluid.

MiXCR, applied by TCRdb to the 5' RACE reads, yields one record per CDR3 protein. Of 150,000 to 200,000 distinct CDR3 sequences listed, roughly a third are singletons. The CDR3 is 12 residues long. Deletions cut 6 bases from V and 8 bases from J, with 8 bases between. The sample holds a few counts of this clonotype. Its antigen is as yet unknown. Sequencing was done on a sample of synovial fluid, either unsorted or a sorted T cell fraction (not recorded which). The rearrangement uses TRBV12-3 or TRBV12-4 and TRBJ1-6, with D unresolved. This sequence was found in a male donor with ankylosing spondylitis. The CDR3 DNA is TGTGCCAGCAGCTCTGGGGATTCACCCCTCCACTTT. Translating gives CASSSGDSPLHF.